This passage covers 5 T cell receptor beta chains from one sample sequenced in a study. TCRdb processed the RT-PCR reads anew with MiXCR; each CDR3 protein has one entry. The sample comprises about 680,000 distinct CDR3 sequences, 14% of which are singletons, and just over 3.5% rests with the top ten. Sequencing was done on a sample of memory CD4+ T cells from blood. Receptors originate from a female donor in good health, serving as a healthy control.

Many counts were recorded for this clonotype. J is TRBJ2-7 and V is TRBV4-2, with D unclear. Trimming left V 0 bases short and J 2 bases short, with 26 bases between. CDR3 size: 20 residues. Per germline, CDR1 LGHNA and CDR2 YNFKEQ. CDR3 in amino acids: CASSQDHRTHGSEITYEQYF. CDR3 sequence (DNA): TGTGCCAGCAGCCAAGATCACCGGACCCACGGCTCAGAAATCACCTACGAGCAGTACTTC.

This clonotype was detected ten times or more. The chain joins TRBV12-3 or TRBV12-4 to TRBJ1-6, with D hard to call. This CDR3 region has 13 residues. V lost 0 bases and J 9 bases, leaving 6 bases between the germline ends. This chain's CDR3 is CASSLAGRSPLHF. CDR3 in DNA: TGTGCCAGCAGTTTAGCCGGGCGTTCACCCCTCCACTTT.

A remark on this clonotype: Its ends do not fully match the called genes, so a read error is possible. The V and J genes are TRBV9 and TRBJ1-1; TRBD1 might be the D (6 bases). This CDR3 is built from 14 residues. Per the germline V gene, CDR1 is SGDLS and CDR2 is YYNGEE. The CDR3 nucleotides are TGTGGCAGCAGCGTAACTACAGGGAGGACTGAAGCTTTCTTT. It specifies CGSSVTTGRTEAFF.

This clonotype was seen at least ten times. V usage is TRBV10-2 and J usage is TRBJ2-5; D not certain. In germline, CDR1 is WSHSY, CDR2 SAAADI. V was clipped by 2 bases and J by 2 bases, with 15 bases between them. The CDR3 has 16 residues. The CDR3 reads CASSEPMPSEQETQYF. In nucleotides, the CDR3 is TGCGCCAGCAGTGAGCCAATGCCAAGCGAACAAGAGACCCAGTACTTC.

The table lists this clonotype with a few counts. The chain employs TRBV20-1 and TRBJ1-2; tentative D call: TRBD1 (5 bases). CDR1 is DFQATT and CDR2 is SNEGSKA in the germline V gene (reference sequence). The CDR3 is 14 residues long. Trimming stripped 4 bases from V and 5 bases from J, with 17 bases between. The CDR3 DNA follows: TGCAGTGCTACAGGGATACCGAGATCTTATGGCTACACCTTC. It encodes CSATGIPRSYGYTF.